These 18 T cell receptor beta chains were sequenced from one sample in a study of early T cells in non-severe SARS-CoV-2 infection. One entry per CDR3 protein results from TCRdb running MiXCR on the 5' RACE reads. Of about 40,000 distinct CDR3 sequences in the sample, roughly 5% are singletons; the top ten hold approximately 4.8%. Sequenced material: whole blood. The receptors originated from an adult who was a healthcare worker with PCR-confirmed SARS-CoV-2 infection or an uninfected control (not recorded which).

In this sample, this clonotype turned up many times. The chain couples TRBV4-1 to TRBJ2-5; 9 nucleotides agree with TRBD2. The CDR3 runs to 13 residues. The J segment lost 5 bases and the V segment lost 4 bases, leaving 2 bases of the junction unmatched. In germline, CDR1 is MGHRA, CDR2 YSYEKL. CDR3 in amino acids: CASSRLAGETQYF. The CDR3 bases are TGCGCCAGCAGCCGGCTAGCGGGGGAGACCCAGTACTTC.

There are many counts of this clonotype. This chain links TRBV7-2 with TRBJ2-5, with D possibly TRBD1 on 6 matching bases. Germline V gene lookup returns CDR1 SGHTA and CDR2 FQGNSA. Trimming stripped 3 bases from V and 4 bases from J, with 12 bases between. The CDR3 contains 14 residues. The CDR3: CASSLGHLRETQYF. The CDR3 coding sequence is TGTGCCAGCAGCTTGGGACATCTACGAGAGACCCAGTACTTC.

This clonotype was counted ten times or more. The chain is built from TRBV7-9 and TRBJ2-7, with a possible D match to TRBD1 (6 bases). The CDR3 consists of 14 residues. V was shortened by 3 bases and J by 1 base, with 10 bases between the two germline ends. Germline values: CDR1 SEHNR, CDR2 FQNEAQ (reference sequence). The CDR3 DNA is TGTGCCAGCAGCTTTGGGGGCGGTTCCTACGAGCAGTACTTC. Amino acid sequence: CASSFGGGSYEQYF.

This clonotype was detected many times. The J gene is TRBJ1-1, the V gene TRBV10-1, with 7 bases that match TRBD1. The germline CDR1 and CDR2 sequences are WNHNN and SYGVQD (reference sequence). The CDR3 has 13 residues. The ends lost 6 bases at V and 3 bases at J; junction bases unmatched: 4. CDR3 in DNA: TGCGCCAGCAGCGAAGGACAGGACACTGAAGCTTTCTTT. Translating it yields CASSEGQDTEAFF.

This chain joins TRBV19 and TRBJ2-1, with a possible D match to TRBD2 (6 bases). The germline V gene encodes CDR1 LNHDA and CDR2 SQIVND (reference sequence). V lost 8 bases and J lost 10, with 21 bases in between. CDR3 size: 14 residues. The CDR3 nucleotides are TGTGCCAGTGGCGGGGCGGAGTCTTCGTCGGAGCAGTTCTTC. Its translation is CASGGAESSSEQFF.

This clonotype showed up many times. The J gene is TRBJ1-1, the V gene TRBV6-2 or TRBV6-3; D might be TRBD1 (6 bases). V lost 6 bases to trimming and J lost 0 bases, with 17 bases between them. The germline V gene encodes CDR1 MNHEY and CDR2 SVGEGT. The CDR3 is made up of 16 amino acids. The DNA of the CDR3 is TGTGCCAGCAGCCCAGACAGGAGCCCAATGAACACTGAAGCTTTCTTT. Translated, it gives CASSPDRSPMNTEAFF.

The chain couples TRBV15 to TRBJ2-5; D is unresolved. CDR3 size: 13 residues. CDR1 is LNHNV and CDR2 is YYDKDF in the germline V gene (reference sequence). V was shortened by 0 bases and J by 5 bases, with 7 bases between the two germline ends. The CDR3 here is CATSRDTSETQYF. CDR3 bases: TGTGCCACCAGCAGAGATACCTCGGAGACCCAGTACTTC.

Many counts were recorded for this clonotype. The CDR3 reads CASSKALAAANTGELFF. Written as DNA, the CDR3 is TGTGCCAGCAGCAAAGCGCTCGCGGCAGCGAACACCGGGGAGCTGTTTTTT. This chain joins TRBV21-1 and TRBJ2-2. TRBV21-1 is reported as a pseudogene. The CDR3 is 17 residues long.

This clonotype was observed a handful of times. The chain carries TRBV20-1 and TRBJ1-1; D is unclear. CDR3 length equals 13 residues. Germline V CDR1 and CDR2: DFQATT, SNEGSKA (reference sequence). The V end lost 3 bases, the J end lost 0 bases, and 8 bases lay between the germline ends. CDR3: CSARNRVNTEAFF. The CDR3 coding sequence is TGCAGTGCTAGGAACAGAGTGAACACTGAAGCTTTCTTT.

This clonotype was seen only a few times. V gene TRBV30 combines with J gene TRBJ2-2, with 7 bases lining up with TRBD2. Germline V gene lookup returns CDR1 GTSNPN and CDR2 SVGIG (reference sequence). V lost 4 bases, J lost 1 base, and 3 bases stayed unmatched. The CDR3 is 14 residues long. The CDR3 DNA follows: TGTGCCTGGAAAAGCGGGGTGAACACCGGGGAGCTGTTTTTT. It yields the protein CAWKSGVNTGELFF.

The DNA of the CDR3 is TGCAGCGTCCGACGACGGGGGAACACCGGGGAGCTGTTTTTT. Its translation: CSVRRRGNTGELFF. The V call is TRBV29-1, the J call TRBJ2-2; TRBD2 might be the D (5 bases). The V end was cut by 6 bases, the J end by 1 base, with 12 bases between. This CDR3 has 14 amino acids. Germline V CDR1 and CDR2: SQVTM, ANQGSEA.

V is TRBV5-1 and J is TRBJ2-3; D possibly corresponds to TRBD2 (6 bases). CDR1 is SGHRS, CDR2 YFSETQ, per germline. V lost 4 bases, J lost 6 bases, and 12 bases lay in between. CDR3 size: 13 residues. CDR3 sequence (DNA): TGCGCCAGCAGCCGGCCGGGGGATGATACGCAGTATTTT. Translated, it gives CASSRPGDDTQYF.

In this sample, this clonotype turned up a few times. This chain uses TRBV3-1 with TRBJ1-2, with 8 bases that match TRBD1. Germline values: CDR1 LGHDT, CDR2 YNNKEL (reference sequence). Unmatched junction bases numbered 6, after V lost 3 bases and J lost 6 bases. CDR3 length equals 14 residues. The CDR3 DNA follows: TGTGCCAGCAGCCAGGCGCAGGGGGCAAATGGCTACACCTTC. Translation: CASSQAQGANGYTF.

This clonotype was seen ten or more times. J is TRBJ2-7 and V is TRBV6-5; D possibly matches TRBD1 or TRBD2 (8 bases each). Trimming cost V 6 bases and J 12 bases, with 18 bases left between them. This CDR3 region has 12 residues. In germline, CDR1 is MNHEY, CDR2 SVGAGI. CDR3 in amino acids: CASSGQGLVTYF. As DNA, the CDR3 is TGTGCCAGCAGCGGACAGGGACTAGTAACGTACTTC.

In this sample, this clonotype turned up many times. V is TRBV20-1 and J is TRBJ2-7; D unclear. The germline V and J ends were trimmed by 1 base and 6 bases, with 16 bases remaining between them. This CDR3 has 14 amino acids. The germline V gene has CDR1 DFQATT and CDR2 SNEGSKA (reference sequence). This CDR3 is CSARAAGRMGEQYF. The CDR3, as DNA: TGCAGTGCTAGAGCTGCAGGTCGGATGGGCGAGCAGTACTTC.

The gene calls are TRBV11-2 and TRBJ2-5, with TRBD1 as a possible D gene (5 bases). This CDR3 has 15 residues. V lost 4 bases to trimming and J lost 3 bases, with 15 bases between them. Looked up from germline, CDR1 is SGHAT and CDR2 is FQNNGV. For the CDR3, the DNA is TGTGCCAGCAGCTCAGGATGGACACCTGAAGAGACCCAGTACTTC. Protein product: CASSSGWTPEETQYF. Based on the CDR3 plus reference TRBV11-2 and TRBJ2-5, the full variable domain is EAGVAQSPRYKIIEKRQSVAFWCNPISGHATLYWYQQILGQGPKLLIQFQNNGVVDDSQLPKDRFSAERLKGVDSTLKIQPAKLEDSAVYLCASSSGWTPEETQYFGPGTRLLVL.

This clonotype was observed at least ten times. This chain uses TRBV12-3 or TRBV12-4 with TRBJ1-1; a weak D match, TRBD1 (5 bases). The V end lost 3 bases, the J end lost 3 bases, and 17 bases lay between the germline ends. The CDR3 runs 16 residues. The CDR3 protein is CASSFTPQGMYTEAFF. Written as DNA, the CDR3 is TGTGCCAGCAGTTTCACGCCGCAGGGTATGTACACTGAAGCTTTCTTT.

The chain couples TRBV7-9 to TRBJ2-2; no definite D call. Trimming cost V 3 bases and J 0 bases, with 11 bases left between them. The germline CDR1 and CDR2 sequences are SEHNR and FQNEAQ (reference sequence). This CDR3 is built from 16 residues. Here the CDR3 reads CASSLGTTANTGELFF. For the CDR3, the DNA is TGTGCCAGCAGCTTGGGCACAACCGCGAACACCGGGGAGCTGTTTTTT.